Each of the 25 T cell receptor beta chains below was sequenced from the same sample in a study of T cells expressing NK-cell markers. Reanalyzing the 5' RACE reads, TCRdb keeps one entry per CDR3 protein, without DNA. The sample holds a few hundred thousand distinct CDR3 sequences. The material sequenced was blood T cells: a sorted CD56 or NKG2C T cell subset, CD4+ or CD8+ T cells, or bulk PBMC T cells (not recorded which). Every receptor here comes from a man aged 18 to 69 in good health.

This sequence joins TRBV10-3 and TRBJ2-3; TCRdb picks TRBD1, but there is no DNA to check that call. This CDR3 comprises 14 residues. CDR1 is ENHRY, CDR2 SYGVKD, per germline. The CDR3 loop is CAISELGGRDTQYF.

The CDR3 region is CASTLRLAGIYNEQFF. The chain combines TRBV11-2 with TRBJ2-1; the D call from TCRdb, TRBD2, cannot be confirmed without DNA. The germline V gene encodes CDR1 SGHAT and CDR2 FQNNGV. The CDR3 is 16 amino acids.

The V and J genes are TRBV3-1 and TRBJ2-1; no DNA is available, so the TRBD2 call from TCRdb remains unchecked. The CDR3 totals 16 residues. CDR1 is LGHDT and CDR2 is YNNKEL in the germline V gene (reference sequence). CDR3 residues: CASSQDGLAKYNEQFF.

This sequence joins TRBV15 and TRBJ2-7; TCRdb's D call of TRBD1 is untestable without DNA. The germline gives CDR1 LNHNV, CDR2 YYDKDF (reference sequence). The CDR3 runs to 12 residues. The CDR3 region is CATSGQGYEQYF.

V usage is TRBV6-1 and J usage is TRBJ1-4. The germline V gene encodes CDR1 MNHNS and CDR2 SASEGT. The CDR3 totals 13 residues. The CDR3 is CASSAGIRERLFF.

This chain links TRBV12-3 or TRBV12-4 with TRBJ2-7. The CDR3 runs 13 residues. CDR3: CASSPRDSYEQYF.

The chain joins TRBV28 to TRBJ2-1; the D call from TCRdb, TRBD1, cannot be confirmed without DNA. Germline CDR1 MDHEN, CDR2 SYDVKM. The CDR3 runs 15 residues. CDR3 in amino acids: CASTPLKVTYNEQFF.

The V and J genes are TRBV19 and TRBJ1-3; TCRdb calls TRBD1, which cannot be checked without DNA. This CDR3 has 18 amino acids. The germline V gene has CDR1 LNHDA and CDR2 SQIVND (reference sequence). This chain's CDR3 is CASSYGTGTAPSGNTIYF. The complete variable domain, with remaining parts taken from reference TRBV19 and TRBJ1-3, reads DGGITQSPKYLFRKEGQNVTLSCEQNLNHDAMYWYRQDPGQGLRLIYYSQIVNDFQKGDIAEGYSVSREKKESFPLTVTSAQKNPTAFYLCASSYGTGTAPSGNTIYFGEGSWLTVV.

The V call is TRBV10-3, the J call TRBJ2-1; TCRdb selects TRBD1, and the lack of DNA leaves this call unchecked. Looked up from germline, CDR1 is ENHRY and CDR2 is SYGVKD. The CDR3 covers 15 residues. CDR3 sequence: CAIRPPGQGLGEQFF.

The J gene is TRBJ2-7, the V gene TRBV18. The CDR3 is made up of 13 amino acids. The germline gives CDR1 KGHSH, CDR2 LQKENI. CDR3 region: CATTAGGSFEQYF.

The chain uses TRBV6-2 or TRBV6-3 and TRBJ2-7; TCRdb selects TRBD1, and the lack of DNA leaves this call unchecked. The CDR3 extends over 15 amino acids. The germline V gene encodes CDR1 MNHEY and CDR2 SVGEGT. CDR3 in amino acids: CASSWIDRAPYEQYF.

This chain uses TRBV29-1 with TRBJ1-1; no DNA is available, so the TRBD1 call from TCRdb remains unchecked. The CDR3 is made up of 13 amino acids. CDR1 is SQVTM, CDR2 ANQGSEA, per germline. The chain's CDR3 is CSVEAQGVIGAFF.

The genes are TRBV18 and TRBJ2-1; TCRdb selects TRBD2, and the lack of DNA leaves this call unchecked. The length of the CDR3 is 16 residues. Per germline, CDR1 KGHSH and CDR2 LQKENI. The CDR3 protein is CASSPRTSRSSNEQFF.

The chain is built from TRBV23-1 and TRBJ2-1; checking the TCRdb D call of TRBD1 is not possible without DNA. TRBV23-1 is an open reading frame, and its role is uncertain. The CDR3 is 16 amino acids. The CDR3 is CASSQTRASSYNEQFF.

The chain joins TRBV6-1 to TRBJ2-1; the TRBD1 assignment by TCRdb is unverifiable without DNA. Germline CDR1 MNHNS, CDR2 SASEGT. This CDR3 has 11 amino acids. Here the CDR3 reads CASSSGTREFF.

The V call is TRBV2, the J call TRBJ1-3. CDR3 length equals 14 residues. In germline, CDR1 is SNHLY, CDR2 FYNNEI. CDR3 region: CASTTVPSGNTIYF. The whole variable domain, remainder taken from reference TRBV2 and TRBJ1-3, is EPEVTQTPSHQVTQMGQEVILRCVPISNHLYFYWYRQILGQKVEFLVSFYNNEISEKSEIFDDQFSVERPDGSNFTLKIRSTKLEDSAMYFCASTTVPSGNTIYFGEGSWLTVV.

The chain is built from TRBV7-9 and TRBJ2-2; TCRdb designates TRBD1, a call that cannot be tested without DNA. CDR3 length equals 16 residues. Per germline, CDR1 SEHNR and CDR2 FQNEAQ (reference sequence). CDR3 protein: CASSFPGQGAAGELFF.

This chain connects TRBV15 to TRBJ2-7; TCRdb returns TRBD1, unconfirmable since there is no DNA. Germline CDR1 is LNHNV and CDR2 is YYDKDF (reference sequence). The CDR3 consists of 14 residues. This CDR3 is CATSPGASSYEQYF.

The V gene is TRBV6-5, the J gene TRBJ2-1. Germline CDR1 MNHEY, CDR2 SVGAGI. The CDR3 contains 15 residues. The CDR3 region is CASSFRQSSYNEQFF.

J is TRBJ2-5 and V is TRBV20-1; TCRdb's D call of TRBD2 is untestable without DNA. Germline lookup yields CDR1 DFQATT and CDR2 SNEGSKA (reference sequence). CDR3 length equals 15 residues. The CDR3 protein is CSANVNGGTRETQYF.

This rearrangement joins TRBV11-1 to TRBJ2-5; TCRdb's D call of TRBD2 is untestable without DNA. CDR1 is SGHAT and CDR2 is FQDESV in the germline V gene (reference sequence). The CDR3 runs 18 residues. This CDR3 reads CASSLGRLATRNQETQYF.

Here the CDR3 reads CASSLVGEDTQYF. The chain combines TRBV12-3 or TRBV12-4 with TRBJ2-3; the D call of TRBD2 rests on TCRdb alone, since no DNA is present to check it. The CDR3 spans 13 residues.

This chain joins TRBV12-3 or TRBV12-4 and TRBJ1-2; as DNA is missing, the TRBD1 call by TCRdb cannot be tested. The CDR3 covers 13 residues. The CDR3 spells CASSSGTGSGYTF.

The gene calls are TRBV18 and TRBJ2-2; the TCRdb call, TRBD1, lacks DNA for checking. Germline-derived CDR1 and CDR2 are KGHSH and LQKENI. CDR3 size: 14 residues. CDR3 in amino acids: CASSPDRNTGELFF. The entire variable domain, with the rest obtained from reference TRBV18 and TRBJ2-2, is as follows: NAGVMQNPRHLVRRRGQEARLRCSPMKGHSHVYWYRQLPEEGLKFMVYLQKENIIDESGMPKERFSAEFPKEGPSILRIQQVVRGDSAAYFCASSPDRNTGELFFGEGSRLTVL.

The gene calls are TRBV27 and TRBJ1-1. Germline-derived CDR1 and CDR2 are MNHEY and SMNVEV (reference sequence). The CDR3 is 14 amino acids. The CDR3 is CASKAGRRHTEAFF.